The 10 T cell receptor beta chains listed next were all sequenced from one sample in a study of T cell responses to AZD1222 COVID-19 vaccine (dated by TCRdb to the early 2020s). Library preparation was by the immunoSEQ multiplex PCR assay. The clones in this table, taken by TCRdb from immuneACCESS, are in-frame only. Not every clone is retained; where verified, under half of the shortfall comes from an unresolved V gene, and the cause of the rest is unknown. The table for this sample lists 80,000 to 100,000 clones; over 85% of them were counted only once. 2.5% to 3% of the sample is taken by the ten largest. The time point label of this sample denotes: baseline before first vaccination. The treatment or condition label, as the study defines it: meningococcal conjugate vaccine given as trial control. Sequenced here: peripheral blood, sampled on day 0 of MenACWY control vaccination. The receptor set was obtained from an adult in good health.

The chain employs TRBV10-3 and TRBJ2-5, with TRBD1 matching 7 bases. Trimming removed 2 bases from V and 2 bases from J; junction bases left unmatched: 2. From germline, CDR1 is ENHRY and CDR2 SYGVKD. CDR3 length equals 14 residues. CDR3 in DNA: TGTGCCATCAGTGAGGGACAGGCGCAAGAGACCCAGTACTTC. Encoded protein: CAISEGQAQETQYF.

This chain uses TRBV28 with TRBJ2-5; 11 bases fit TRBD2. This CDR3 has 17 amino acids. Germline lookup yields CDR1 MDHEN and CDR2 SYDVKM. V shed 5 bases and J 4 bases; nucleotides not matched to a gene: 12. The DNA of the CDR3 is TGTGCCAGCAGTGACGGGACTAGCGGTCAAAGGTCAGAGACCCAGTACTTC. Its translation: CASSDGTSGQRSETQYF.

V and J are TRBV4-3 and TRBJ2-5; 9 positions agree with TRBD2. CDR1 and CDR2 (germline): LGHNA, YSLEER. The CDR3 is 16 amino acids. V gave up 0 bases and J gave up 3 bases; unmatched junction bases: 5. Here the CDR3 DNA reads TGCGCCAGCAGCCAAGATTATAGCGGGGGTAAAGAGACCCAGTACTTC. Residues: CASSQDYSGGKETQYF.

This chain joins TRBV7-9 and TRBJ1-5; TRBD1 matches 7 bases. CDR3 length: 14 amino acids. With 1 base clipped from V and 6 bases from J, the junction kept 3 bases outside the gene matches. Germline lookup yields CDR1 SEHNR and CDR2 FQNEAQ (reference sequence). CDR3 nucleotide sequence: TGTGCCAGCAGCTTAGGACAGGGATCTCAGCCCCAGCATTTT. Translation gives CASSLGQGSQPQHF.

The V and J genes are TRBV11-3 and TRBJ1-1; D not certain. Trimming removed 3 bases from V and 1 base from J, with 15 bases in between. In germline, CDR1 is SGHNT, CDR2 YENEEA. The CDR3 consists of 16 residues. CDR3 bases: TGTGCCAGCAGCTTGGGCCCCCGGAAGCCGAACACTGAAGCTTTCTTT. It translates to CASSLGPRKPNTEAFF.

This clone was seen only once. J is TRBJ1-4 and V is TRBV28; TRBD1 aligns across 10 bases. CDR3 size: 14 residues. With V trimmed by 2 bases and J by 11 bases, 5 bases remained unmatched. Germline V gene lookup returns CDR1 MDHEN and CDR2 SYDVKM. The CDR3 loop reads CASSLGGQGHKLFF. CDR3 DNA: TGTGCCAGCAGTTTAGGGGGACAGGGGCACAAACTGTTTTTT. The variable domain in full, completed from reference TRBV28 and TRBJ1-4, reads DVKVTQSSRYLVKRTGEKVFLECVQDMDHENMFWYRQDPGLGLRLIYFSYDVKMKEKGDIPEGYSVSREKKERFSLILESASTNQTSMYLCASSLGGQGHKLFFGSGTQLSVL.

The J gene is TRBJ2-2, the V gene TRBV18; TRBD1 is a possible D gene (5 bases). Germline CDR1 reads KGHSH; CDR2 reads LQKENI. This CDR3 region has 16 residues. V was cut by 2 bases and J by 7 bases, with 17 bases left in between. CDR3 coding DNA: TGTGCCAGCTCACCAAACAGGCTCGCGGTAGACGGGGAGCTGTTTTTT. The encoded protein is CASSPNRLAVDGELFF. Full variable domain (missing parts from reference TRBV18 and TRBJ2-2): NAGVMQNPRHLVRRRGQEARLRCSPMKGHSHVYWYRQLPEEGLKFMVYLQKENIIDESGMPKERFSAEFPKEGPSILRIQQVVRGDSAAYFCASSPNRLAVDGELFFGEGSRLTVL.

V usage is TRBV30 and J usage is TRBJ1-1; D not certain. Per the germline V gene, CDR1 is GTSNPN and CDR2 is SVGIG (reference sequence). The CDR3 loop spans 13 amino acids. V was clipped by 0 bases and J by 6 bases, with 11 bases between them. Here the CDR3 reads CAWSVPPSAEAFF. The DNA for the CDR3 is TGTGCCTGGAGTGTACCGCCTTCCGCTGAAGCTTTCTTT. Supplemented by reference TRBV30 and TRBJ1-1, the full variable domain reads SQTIHQWPATLVQPVGSPLSLECTVEGTSNPNLYWYRQAAGRGLQLLFYSVGIGQISSEVPQNLSASRPQDRQFILSSKKLLLSDSGFYLCAWSVPPSAEAFFGQGTRLTVV.

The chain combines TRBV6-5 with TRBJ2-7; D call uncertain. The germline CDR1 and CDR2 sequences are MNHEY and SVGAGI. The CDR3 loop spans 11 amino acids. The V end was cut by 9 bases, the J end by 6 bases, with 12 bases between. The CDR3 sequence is CASPWGFEQYF. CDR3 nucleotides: TGTGCCAGTCCCTGGGGATTCGAGCAGTACTTC.

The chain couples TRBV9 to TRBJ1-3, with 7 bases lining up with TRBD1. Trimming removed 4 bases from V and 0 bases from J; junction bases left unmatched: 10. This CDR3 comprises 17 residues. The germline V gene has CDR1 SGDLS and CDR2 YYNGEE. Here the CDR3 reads CASSPTGQLNSGNTIYF. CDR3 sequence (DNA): TGTGCCAGCAGCCCGACGGGACAGCTAAACTCTGGAAACACCATATATTTT.